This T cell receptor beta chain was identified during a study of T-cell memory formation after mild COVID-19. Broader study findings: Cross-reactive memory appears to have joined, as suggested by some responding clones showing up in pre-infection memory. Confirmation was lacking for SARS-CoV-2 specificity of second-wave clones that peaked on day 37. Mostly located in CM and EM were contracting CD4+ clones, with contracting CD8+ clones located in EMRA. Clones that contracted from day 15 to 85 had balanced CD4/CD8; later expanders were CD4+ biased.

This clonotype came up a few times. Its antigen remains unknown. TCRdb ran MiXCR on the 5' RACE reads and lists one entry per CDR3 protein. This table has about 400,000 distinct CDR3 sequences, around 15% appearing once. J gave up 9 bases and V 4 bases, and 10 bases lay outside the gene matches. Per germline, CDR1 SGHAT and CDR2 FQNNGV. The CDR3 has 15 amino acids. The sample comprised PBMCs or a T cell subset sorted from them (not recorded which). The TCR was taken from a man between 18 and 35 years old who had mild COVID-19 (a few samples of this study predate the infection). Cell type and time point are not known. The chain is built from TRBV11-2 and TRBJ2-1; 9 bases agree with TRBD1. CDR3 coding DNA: TGTGCCAGCAGCTCCGAAGGGGACAGGGCCGGTGAGCAGTTCTTC. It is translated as CASSSEGDRAGEQFF.